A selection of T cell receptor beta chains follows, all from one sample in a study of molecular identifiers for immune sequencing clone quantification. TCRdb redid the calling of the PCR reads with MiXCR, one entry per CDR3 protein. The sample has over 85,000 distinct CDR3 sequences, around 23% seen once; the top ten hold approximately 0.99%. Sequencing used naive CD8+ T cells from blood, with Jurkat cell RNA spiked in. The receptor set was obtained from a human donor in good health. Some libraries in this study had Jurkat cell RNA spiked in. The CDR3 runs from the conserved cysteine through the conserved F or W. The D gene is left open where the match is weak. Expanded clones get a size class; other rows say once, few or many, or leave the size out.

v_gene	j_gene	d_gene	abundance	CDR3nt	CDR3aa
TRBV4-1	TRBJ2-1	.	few	TGCGCCAGCAGCCAAGAGGTGGGGACCGGAGGGAGACAGCAGTTCTTC	CASSQEVGTGGRQQFF
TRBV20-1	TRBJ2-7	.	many	TGCAGTGCCGCCGAGACTCTCGGGGGCTGGGAGCAGTACTTC	CSAAETLGGWEQYF
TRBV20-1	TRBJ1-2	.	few	TGCAGTGCTAGAGATAATTATGGCTACACCTTC	CSARDNYGYTF
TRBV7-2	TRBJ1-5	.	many	TGTGCCAGCAGCCCGACGGGTGGTTATCAGCCCCAGCATTTT	CASSPTGGYQPQHF
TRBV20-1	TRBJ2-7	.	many	TGCAGTGCCAGTCAGGGGGAGCAGTACTTC	CSASQGEQYF
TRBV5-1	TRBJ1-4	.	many	TGCGCCAGCAGCCCCGATAAGTCAATGGGGGAAAAACTGTTTTTT	CASSPDKSMGEKLFF
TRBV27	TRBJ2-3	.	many	TGTGCCAGTCTCGGGACGGCCAGCACAGATACGCAGTATTTT	CASLGTASTDTQYF
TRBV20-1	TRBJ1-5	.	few	TGCAGTGCTAGAGATTTTGAGGGTCTTAGCAATCAGCCCCAGCATTTT	CSARDFEGLSNQPQHF
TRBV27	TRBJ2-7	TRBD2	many	TGTGCCAGCAGTAGCGGGGGGGTCTCCTACGAGCAGTACTTC	CASSSGGVSYEQYF
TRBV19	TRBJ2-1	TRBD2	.	TGTGCCAGTAGTACCGGGACTAGCGGGAGGGCCTGGAATGAGCAGTTCTTC	CASSTGTSGRAWNEQFF
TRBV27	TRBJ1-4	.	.	TGTGCCAGCAGTTACCTCCCCGGGAGGAATGAAAAACTGTTTTTT	CASSYLPGRNEKLFF
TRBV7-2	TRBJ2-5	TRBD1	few	TGTGCCAGCAGCTTTATAGGACAGGGGGAAGAGACCCAGTACTTC	CASSFIGQGEETQYF
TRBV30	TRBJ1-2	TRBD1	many	TGTGCCTGGGGGACAGCTATCTATGGCTACACCTTC	CAWGTAIYGYTF
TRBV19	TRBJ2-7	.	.	TGTGCCAGTAGTATGGGCAGCGAGGCCTACGAGCAGTACTTC	CASSMGSEAYEQYF
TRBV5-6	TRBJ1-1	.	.	.	CASSFGDGNTEASF
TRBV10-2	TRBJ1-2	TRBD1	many	TGCGCCAGCAGTGTAGGGGGCAACTATGGCTACACCTTC	CASSVGGNYGYTF
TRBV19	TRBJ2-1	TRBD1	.	TGTGCCAGTAGTATAAACCCGGGACAGGGCTACAATGAGCAGTTCTTC	CASSINPGQGYNEQFF
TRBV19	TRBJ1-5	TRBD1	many	TGTGCCAGTACCCTACAGGGGGCCTATCAGCCCCAGCATTTT	CASTLQGAYQPQHF
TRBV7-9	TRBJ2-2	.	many	TGTGCCAGCAGCCTCCCCACCCGCGGGTCCTACACCGGGGAGCTGTTTTTT	CASSLPTRGSYTGELFF
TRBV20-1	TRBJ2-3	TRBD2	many	TGCAGTGCTAGGTCGCTAACCGAAGGGACTAGCGGGAGCCCGGGTGCGCAGTATTTT	CSARSLTEGTSGSPGAQYF
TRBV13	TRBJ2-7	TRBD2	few	TGTGCCAGCAGCCAGGGACTAGGGCTCTACGAGCAGTACTTC	CASSQGLGLYEQYF
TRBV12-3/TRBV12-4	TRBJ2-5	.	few	TGTGCCAGCAGTTTAACGGGCAGGCAAGAGACCCAGTACTTC	CASSLTGRQETQYF
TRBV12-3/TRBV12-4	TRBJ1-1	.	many	TGTGCCAGCAGTTTAGTGGGGGCTTTGACTGAAGCTTTCTTT	CASSLVGALTEAFF
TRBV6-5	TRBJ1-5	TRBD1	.	TGTGCCAGCAGCCAACCCCCCGTAGGGACAGGAGACCCTAATCAGCCCCAGCATTTT	CASSQPPVGTGDPNQPQHF
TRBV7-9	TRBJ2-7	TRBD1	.	TGTGCCAGCCAGAAACCGGGACAGGTGTACGAGCAGTACTTC	CASQKPGQVYEQYF
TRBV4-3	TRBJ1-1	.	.	TGCGCCAGCAGCCAAGGTACACTGAACACTGAAGCTTTCTTT	CASSQGTLNTEAFF
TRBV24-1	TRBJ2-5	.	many	TGTGCCACCAGTGATTCAAGGGATCCTGGCGAACCCGACCAAGAGACCCAGTACTTC	CATSDSRDPGEPDQETQYF
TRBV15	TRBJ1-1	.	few	TGTGCCACCAGCAGAGGGTTTGGTGTCACTGAAGCTTTCTTT	CATSRGFGVTEAFF
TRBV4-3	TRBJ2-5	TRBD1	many	TGCGCCAGCAGCCAAGGCCGGACAGGGAGAGGAGAGACCCAGTACTTC	CASSQGRTGRGETQYF
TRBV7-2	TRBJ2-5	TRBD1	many	TGTGCCAGCAGCCCCTGGACAGGCCAAGAGACCCAGTACTTC	CASSPWTGQETQYF
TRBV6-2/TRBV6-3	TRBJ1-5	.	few	TGTGCCAGCAGTTACGTGCGCAATCAGCCCCAGCATTTT	CASSYVRNQPQHF
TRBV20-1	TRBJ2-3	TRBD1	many	TGCAGTGCCAACGACAGGGTACTTTGGACAGATACGCAGTATTTT	CSANDRVLWTDTQYF
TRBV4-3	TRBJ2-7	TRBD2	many	TGCGCCAGCAGCCCTTCTTCTAGCGGGGGGCCCTCCTACGAGCAGTACTTC	CASSPSSSGGPSYEQYF
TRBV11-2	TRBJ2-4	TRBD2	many	TGTGCCAGCAGCTTTCCAGCGGGAGAGCGTCAGTACTTC	CASSFPAGERQYF
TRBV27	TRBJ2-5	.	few	TGTGCCAGCAGCGAGCGCCAGGGAGGTGGAGAGACCCAGTACTTC	CASSERQGGGETQYF
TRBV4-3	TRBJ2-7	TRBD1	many	TGCGCCAGCAGCCCTGGACAGGGGGGGAACTACGAGCAGTACTTC	CASSPGQGGNYEQYF
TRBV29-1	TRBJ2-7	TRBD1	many	TGCAGCGTCGAGACAGGGCACTCCTACGAGCAGTACTTC	CSVETGHSYEQYF
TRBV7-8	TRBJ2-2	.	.	TGTGCCAGCAGCTTAGCTGGGATGGGGACCGGGGAGCTGTTTTTT	CASSLAGMGTGELFF
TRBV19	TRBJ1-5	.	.	TGTGCCAGTAGTAACGGACCGGGGGTCAATCAGCCCCAGCATTTT	CASSNGPGVNQPQHF
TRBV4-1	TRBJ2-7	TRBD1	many	TGTGCCAGCAGCCTGGGACAGGGGCTGTACGAGCAGTACTTC	CASSLGQGLYEQYF
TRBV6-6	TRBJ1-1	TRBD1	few	TGTGCCAGCAGTTACGGGATGGGACAGTTGAACACTGAAGCTTTCTTT	CASSYGMGQLNTEAFF